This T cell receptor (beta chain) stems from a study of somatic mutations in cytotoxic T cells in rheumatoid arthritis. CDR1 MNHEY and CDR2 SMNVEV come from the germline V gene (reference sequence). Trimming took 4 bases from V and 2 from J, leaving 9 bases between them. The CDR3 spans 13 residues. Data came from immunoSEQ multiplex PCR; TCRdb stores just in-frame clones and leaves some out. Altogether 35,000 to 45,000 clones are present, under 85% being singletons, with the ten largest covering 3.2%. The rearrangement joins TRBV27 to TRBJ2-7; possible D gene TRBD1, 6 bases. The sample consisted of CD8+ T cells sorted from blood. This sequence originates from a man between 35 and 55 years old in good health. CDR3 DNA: TGTGCCAGCAGTTCCAGGGGAACCTACGAGCAGTACTTC. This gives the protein CASSSRGTYEQYF.